A selection of T cell receptor beta chains follows, all from one sample in a study of blood T cell repertoires in COVID-19. Clones were read by immunoSEQ multiplex PCR, and TCRdb kept only the in-frame ones, dropping some. Found here are 250,000 or so clones, about nine tenths of them singletons; the top ten hold 2.5% to 3%. The sample taken for sequencing was peripheral blood. The receptors were sampled from a woman in her 30s with active or convalescent COVID-19. Both conserved end residues are part of each CDR3. A D gene is named only where the DNA matches it firmly. Some rows have no size entry. The others give once, few or many, or a class for an expanded clone.

d_gene,j_gene,abundance,v_gene,CDR3aa,CDR3nt
TRBD1,TRBJ2-3,.,TRBV7-3,CASSPTGNADTQYF,TGTGCCAGCAGCCCGACAGGGAACGCAGATACGCAGTATTTT
.,TRBJ1-5,.,TRBV3-1/TRBV3-2,CASSQNRGQPQHF,TGTGCCAGCAGCCAAAACCGCGGTCAGCCCCAGCATTTT
TRBD1,TRBJ1-5,.,TRBV6-4,CASSDSDREGYSNQPQHF,TGTGCCAGCAGTGACTCGGACAGGGAAGGGTATAGCAATCAGCCCCAGCATTTT
.,TRBJ1-3,few,TRBV6-5,CASKRGGSGNTIYF,TGTGCCAGCAAGCGGGGGGGCTCTGGAAACACCATATATTTT
.,TRBJ1-1,.,TRBV10-3,CAISEGQQNTEAFF,TGTGCCATCAGTGAAGGACAGCAGAACACTGAAGCTTTCTTT
.,TRBJ2-3,.,TRBV7-3,CASSLTGGDTQYF,TGTGCCAGCAGCTTAACAGGGGGAGATACGCAGTATTTT
TRBD1,TRBJ2-5,.,TRBV7-2,CASSPGQRQETQYF,TGTGCCAGCAGCCCGGGACAGCGACAAGAGACCCAGTACTTC
TRBD1,TRBJ1-1,.,TRBV5-1,CASSWGTQGMNTEAFF,TGCGCCAGCAGCTGGGGGACACAGGGGATGAACACTGAAGCTTTCTTT
TRBD1,TRBJ1-1,few,TRBV12-3/TRBV12-4,CASRDRGGTEAFF,TGTGCCAGCAGGGACAGGGGAGGCACTGAAGCTTTCTTT
TRBD2,TRBJ2-7,.,TRBV19,CASSIGAQRRGQRERSYEQYF,TGTGCCAGTAGTATAGGGGCCCAGAGGAGGGGTCAGCGGGAACGCTCCTACGAGCAGTACTTC
.,TRBJ1-1,.,TRBV2,CASKFQGKNTEAFF,TGTGCCAGCAAATTTCAGGGGAAGAACACTGAAGCTTTCTTT
.,TRBJ1-1,.,TRBV12-3/TRBV12-4,CASRLGEDTEAFF,TGTGCCAGCAGACTAGGTGAGGACACTGAAGCTTTCTTT
.,TRBJ2-3,few,TRBV6-5,CASSYSATGSIDTQYF,TGTGCCAGCAGTTACTCCGCGACAGGATCGATAGATACGCAGTATTTT
.,TRBJ1-2,.,TRBV10-3,CAISEGGSYTF,TGTGCCATCAGTGAGGGGGGGTCCTACACCTTC
.,TRBJ2-7,.,TRBV9,CASSAGTGLSYEQYF,TGTGCCAGCAGCGCCGGGACGGGACTTTCCTACGAGCAGTACTTC
TRBD1,TRBJ1-5,.,TRBV6-6,CASSYIGTGGQPQHF,TGTGCCAGCAGTTATATCGGGACAGGGGGTCAGCCCCAGCATTTT
.,TRBJ2-2,few,TRBV6-1,CASSEWAENTGELFF,TGTGCCAGCAGTGAATGGGCCGAGAACACCGGGGAGCTGTTTTTT
.,TRBJ1-2,.,TRBV24-1,CATRGTKASGYTF,TGTGCCACCAGGGGGACAAAGGCCTCTGGCTACACCTTC
TRBD1,TRBJ1-1,.,TRBV3-1/TRBV3-2,CASSNVAGGGRAFF,TGTGCCAGCAGCAATGTGGCAGGGGGTGGCCGGGCTTTCTTT
TRBD1,TRBJ2-7,.,TRBV19,CASSTLTGGGEQYF,TGTGCCAGTAGTACTCTGACAGGGGGGGGCGAGCAGTACTTC
.,TRBJ2-5,.,TRBV6-2/TRBV6-3,CASSYPGGGAETQYF,TGTGCCAGCAGTTACCCAGGAGGGGGGGCCGAGACCCAGTACTTC
.,TRBJ1-1,.,TRBV7-2,CASTLEVNTEAFF,TGTGCCAGCACCTTGGAGGTGAACACTGAAGCTTTCTTT
.,TRBJ2-7,.,TRBV7-2,CASSLVSSGVLRDEQYF,TGTGCCAGCAGCTTAGTTAGTAGCGGAGTACTAAGGGACGAGCAGTACTTC
.,TRBJ1-4,.,TRBV18,CASSPGTPATNEKLFF,TGTGCCAGCTCACCAGGGACACCTGCAACTAATGAAAAACTGTTTTTT
.,TRBJ1-1,once,TRBV7-8,CASSRGVLMNTEAFF,TGTGCCAGCAGCCGAGGAGTTCTCATGAACACTGAAGCTTTCTTT
.,TRBJ1-5,.,TRBV19,CASTTDITSNQPQHF,TGTGCCAGTACCACGGACATAACGAGCAATCAGCCCCAGCATTTT
TRBD1,TRBJ1-1,.,TRBV4-3,CASSHPTQGENTEAFF,TGCGCCAGCAGCCATCCAACACAGGGGGAGAACACTGAAGCTTTCTTT
TRBD1,TRBJ2-3,once,TRBV28,CASSARTGGAPDTQYF,TGTGCCAGCAGTGCCCGGACAGGGGGCGCCCCAGATACGCAGTATTTT
.,TRBJ2-3,.,TRBV6-2/TRBV6-3,CASSQDRGGGTDTQYF,TGTGCCAGCAGTCAAGACCGCGGCGGGGGCACAGATACGCAGTATTTT
.,TRBJ1-1,.,TRBV24-1,CATSDPRRDTEAFF,TGTGCCACCAGTGATCCCCGACGGGACACTGAAGCTTTCTTT
TRBD1,TRBJ2-3,.,TRBV9,CASSLRTGGFGDTQYF,TGTGCCAGCAGCCTTCGGACAGGGGGCTTCGGGGATACGCAGTATTTT
TRBD2,TRBJ2-1,.,TRBV7-9,CASSLASGEYNEQFF,TGTGCCAGCAGCCTAGCTAGCGGGGAGTACAATGAGCAGTTCTTC
.,TRBJ2-3,few,TRBV25-1,CASTWGDTQYF,TGTGCCAGCACCTGGGGCGATACGCAGTATTTT
.,TRBJ2-2,once,TRBV9,CASSASRGASVGELFF,TGTGCCAGCAGCGCCTCCCGTGGAGCTAGCGTCGGGGAGCTGTTTTTT
TRBD2,TRBJ2-5,.,TRBV19,CASSIIAGGVETQYF,TGTGCCAGTAGTATAATAGCGGGGGGCGTCGAGACCCAGTACTTC
TRBD1,TRBJ1-5,.,TRBV6-1,CASSEGQGGQPQHF,TGTGCCAGCAGTGAAGGACAGGGTGGTCAGCCCCAGCATTTT
.,TRBJ2-1,.,TRBV12-2,CASRLELGCRGPSYYRDYNEQFF,TGTGCAAGTCGCTTAGAGCTAGGTTGTCGCGGCCCTTCGTATTATCGGGATTACAATGAGCAGTTCTTC
TRBD1,TRBJ1-2,.,TRBV7-9,CASSGTAYGYTF,TGTGCCAGCAGTGGGACAGCGTATGGCTACACCTTC
TRBD1,TRBJ2-1,.,TRBV2,CASSGTGVYNEQFF,TGTGCCAGCTCCGGGACAGGGGTTTACAATGAGCAGTTCTTC
TRBD1,TRBJ1-1,.,TRBV30,CAWSVSGGRTEAFF,TGTGCCTGGAGTGTATCAGGGGGCAGAACTGAAGCTTTCTTT
TRBD1,TRBJ2-7,few,TRBV2,CASTRDRNYEQYF,TGTGCCAGCACCAGGGACAGAAATTACGAGCAGTACTTC
TRBD2,TRBJ2-2,.,TRBV2,CASSLAGATELFF,TGTGCCAGCAGTTTAGCGGGGGCCACTGAGCTGTTTTTT
TRBD2,TRBJ2-7,.,TRBV3-1/TRBV3-2,CASSQVAGAYEQYF,TGTGCCAGCAGCCAAGTGGCGGGGGCCTACGAGCAGTACTTC